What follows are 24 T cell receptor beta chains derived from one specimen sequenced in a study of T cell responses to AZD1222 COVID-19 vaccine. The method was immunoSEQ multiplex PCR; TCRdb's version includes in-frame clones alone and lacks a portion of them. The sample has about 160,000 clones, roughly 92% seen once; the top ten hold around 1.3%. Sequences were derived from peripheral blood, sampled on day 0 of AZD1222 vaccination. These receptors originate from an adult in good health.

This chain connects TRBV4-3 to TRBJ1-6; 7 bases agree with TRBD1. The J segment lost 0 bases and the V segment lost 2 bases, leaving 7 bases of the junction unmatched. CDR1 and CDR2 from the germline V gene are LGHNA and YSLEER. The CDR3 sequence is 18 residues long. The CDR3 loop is CASSQRGGGSSYNSPLHF. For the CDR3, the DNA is TGCGCCAGCAGCCAAAGGGGAGGGGGCAGCTCCTATAATTCACCCCTCCACTTT.

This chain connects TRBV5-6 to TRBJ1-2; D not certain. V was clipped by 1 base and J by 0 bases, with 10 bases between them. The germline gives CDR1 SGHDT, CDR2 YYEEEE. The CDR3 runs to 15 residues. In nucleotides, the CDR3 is TGTGCCAGCAGCTTGAGGTACAGAACTAACTATGGCTACACCTTC. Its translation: CASSLRYRTNYGYTF.

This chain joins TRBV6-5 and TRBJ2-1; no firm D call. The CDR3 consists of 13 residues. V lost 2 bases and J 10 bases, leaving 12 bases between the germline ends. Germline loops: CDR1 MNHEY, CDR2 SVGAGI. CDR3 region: CASSYDFPREQFF. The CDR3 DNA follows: TGTGCCAGCAGTTACGACTTCCCCAGGGAGCAGTTCTTC.

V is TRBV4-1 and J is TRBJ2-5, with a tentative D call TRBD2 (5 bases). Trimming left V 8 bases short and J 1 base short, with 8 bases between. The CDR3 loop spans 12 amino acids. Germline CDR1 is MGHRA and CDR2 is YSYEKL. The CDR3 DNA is TGCGCCAGCGGGAGACCCCAAGAGACCCAGTACTTC. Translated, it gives CASGRPQETQYF.

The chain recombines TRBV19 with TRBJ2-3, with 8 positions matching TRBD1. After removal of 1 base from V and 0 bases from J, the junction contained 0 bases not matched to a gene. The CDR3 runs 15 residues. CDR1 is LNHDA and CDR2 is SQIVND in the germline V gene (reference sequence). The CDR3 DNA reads TGTGCCAGTAGTATAGGACAGGGGAGCACAGATACGCAGTATTTT. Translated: CASSIGQGSTDTQYF.

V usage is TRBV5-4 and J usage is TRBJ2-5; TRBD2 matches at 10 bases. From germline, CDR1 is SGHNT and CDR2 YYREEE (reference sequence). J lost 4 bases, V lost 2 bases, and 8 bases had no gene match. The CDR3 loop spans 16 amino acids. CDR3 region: CASSLVSGGALETQYF. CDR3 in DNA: TGTGCCAGCAGCTTAGTCAGCGGGGGGGCCTTAGAGACCCAGTACTTC.

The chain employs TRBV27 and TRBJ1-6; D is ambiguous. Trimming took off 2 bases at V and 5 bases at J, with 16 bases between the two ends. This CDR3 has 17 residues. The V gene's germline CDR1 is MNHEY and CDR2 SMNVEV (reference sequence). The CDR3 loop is CASSLTGNPRHNSPLHF. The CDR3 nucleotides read TGTGCCAGCAGTTTAACGGGGAACCCCCGCCATAATTCACCCCTCCACTTT.

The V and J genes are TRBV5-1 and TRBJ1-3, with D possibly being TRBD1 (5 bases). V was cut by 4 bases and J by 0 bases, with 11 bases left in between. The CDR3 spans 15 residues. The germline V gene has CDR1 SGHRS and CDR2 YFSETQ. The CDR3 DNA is TGCGCCAGCAGCGTAACAGGAACCTCTGGAAACACCATATATTTT. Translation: CASSVTGTSGNTIYF. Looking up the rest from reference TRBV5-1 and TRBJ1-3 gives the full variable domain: KAGVTQTPRYLIKTRGQQVTLSCSPISGHRSVSWYQQTPGQGLQFLFEYFSETQRNKGNFPGRFSGRQFSNSRSEMNVSTLELGDSALYLCASSVTGTSGNTIYFGEGSWLTVV.

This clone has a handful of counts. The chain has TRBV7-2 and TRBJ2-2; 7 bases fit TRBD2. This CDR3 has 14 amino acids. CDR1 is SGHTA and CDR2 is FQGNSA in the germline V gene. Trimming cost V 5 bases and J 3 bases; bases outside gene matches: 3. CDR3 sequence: CASSLRGDTGELFF. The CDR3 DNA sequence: TGTGCCAGCAGCCTCCGGGGGGACACCGGGGAGCTGTTTTTT.

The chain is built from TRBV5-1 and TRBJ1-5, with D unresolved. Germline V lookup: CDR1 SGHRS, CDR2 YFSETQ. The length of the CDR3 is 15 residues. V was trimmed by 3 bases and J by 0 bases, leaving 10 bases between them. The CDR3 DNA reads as TGCGCCAGCAGCTGGGAGAATGCTAGCAATCAGCCCCAGCATTTT. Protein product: CASSWENASNQPQHF.

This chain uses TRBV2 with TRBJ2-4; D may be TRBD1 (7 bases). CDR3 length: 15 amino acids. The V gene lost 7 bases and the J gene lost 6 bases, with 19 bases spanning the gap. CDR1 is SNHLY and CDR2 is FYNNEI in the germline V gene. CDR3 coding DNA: TGTGCCAGCACACTTCTCAGGGGGGACGGAAACATTCAGTACTTC. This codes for CASTLLRGDGNIQYF.

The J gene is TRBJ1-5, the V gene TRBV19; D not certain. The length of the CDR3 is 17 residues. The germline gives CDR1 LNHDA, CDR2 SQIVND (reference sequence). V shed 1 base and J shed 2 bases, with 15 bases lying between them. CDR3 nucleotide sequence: TGTGCCAGTAGTATAGGGGTCCTCTGGAGACGCAATCAGCCCCAGCATTTT. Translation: CASSIGVLWRRNQPQHF. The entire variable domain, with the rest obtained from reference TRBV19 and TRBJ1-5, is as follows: DGGITQSPKYLFRKEGQNVTLSCEQNLNHDAMYWYRQDPGQGLRLIYYSQIVNDFQKGDIAEGYSVSREKKESFPLTVTSAQKNPTAFYLCASSIGVLWRRNQPQHFGDGTRLSIL.

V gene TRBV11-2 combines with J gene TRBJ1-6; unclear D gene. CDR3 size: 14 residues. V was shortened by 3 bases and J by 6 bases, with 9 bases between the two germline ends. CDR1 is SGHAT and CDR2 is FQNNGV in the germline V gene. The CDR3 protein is CASSFRPPNSPLHF. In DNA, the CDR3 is TGTGCCAGCAGCTTTAGGCCCCCTAATTCACCCCTCCACTTT.

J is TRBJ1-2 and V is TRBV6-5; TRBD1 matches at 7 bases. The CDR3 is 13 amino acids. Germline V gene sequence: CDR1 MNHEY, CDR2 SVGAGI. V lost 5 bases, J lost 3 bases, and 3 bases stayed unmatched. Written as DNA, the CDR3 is TGTGCCAGCAGTCAAACAGGGGACTATGGCTACACCTTC. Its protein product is CASSQTGDYGYTF.

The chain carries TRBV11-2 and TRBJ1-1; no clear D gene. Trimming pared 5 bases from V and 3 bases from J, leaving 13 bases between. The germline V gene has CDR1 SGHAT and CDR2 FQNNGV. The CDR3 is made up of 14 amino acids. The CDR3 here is CASSPLRVDTEAFF. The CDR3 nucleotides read TGTGCCAGCAGCCCCCTCCGTGTAGACACTGAAGCTTTCTTT.

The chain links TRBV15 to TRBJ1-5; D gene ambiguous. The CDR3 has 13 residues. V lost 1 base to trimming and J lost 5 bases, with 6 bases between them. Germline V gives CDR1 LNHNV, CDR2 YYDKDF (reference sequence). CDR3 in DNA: TGTGCCACCAGCAGAGGGCCCCATCAGCCCCAGCATTTT. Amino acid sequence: CATSRGPHQPQHF. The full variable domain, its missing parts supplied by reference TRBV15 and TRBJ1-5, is DAMVIQNPRYQVTQFGKPVTLSCSQTLNHNVMYWYQQKSSQAPKLLFHYYDKDFNNEADTPDNFQSRRPNTSFCFLDIRSPGLGDTAMYLCATSRGPHQPQHFGDGTRLSIL.

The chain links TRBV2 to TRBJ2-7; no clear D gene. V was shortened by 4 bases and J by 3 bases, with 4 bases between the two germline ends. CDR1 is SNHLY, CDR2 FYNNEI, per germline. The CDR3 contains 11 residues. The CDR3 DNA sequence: TGTGCCAGCAGTGTAGTCTACGAGCAGTACGTC. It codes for CASSVVYEQYV.

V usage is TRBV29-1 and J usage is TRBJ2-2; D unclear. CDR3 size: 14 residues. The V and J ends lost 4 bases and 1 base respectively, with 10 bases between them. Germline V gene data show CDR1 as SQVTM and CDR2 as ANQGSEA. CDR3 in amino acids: CSVGSRRNTGELFF. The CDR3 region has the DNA TGCAGCGTTGGCTCGCGGAGGAACACCGGGGAGCTGTTTTTT.

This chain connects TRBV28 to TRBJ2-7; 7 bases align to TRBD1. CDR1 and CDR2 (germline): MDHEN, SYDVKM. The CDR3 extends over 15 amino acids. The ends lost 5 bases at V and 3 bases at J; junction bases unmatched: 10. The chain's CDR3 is CASSIGGSENYEQYV. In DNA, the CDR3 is TGTGCCAGCAGTATAGGGGGCTCGGAAAACTACGAGCAGTACGTC.

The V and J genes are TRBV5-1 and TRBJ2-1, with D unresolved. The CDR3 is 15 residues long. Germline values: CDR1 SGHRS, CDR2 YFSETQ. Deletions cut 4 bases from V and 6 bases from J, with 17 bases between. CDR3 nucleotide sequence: TGCGCCAGCAGCCCTCGCCCAGGAGTAGGCAATGAGCAGTTCTTC. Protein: CASSPRPGVGNEQFF.

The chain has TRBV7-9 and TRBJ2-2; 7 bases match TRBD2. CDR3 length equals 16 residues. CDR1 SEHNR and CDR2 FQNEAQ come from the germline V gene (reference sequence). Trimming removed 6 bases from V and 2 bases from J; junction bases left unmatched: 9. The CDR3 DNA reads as TGTGCCAGCAGACCCCCTAGCGGCGGAAACACCGGGGAGCTGTTTTTT. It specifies CASRPPSGGNTGELFF.

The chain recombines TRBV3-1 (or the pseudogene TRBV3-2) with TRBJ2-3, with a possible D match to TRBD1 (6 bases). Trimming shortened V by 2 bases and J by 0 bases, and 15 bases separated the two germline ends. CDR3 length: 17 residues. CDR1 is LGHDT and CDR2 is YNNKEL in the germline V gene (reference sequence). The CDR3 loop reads CASSQPRTETSTDTQYF. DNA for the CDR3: TGTGCCAGCAGCCAACCTAGGACAGAAACTAGCACAGATACGCAGTATTTT.

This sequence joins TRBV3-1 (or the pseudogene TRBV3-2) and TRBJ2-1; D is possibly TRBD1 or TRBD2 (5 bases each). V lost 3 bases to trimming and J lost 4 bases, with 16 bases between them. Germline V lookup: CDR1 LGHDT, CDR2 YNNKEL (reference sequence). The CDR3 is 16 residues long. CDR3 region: CASSQGPYGVYNEQFF. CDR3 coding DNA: TGTGCCAGCAGCCAGGGGCCGTACGGGGTATACAATGAGCAGTTCTTC.

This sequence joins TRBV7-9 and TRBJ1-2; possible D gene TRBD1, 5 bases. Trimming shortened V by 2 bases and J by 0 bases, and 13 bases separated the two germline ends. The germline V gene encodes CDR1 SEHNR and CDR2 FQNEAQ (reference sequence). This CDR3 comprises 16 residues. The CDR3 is CASSLQGVYSNYGYTF. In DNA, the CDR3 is TGTGCCAGCAGCTTACAGGGCGTCTATTCTAACTATGGCTACACCTTC.